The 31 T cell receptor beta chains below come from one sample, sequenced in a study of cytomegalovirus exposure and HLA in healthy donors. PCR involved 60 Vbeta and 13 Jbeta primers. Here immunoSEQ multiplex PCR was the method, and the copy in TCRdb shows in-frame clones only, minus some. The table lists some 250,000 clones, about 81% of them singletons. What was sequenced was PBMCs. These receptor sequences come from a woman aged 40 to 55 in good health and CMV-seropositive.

The CDR3 coding sequence is TGTGCCAGCAGCCCCGGACTAGCGGGGGCCGGACAAGAGACCCAGTACTTC. Its translation is CASSPGLAGAGQETQYF. The J gene is TRBJ2-5, the V gene TRBV9; 13 bases fit TRBD2. This CDR3 is 17 amino acids long. V was clipped by 4 bases and J by 2 bases; unmatched bases: 8. CDR1 is SGDLS and CDR2 is YYNGEE in the germline V gene. Full variable domain (rest looked up from reference TRBV9 and TRBJ2-5): DSGVTQTPKHLITATGQRVTLRCSPRSGDLSVYWYQQSLDQGLQFLIQYYNGEERAKGNILERFSAQQFPDLHSELNLSSLELGDSALYFCASSPGLAGAGQETQYFGPGTRLLVL.

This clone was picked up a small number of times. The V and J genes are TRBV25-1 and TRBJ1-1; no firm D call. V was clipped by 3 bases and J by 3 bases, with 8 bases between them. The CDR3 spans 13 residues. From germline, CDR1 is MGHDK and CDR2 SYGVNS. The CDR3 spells CASSEGGHTEAFF. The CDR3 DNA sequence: TGTGCCAGCAGTGAGGGAGGACACACTGAAGCTTTCTTT.

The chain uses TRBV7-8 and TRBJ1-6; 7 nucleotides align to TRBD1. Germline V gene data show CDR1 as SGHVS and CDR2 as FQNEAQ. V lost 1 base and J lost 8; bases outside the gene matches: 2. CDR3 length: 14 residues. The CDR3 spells CASSLGQGDSPLHF. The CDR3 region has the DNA TGTGCCAGCAGCTTAGGACAGGGCGATTCACCCCTCCACTTT.

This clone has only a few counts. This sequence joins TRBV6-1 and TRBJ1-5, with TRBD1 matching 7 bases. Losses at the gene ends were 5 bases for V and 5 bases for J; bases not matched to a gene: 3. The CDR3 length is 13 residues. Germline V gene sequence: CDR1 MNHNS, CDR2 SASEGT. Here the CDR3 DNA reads TGTGCCAGCAGTCCAGACAGGGATCAGCCCCAGCATTTT. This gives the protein CASSPDRDQPQHF.

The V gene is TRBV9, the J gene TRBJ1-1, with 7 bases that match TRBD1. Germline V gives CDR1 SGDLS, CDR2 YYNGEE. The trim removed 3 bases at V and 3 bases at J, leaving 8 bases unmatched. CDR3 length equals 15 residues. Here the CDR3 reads CASSDNRGWDTEAFF. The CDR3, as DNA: TGTGCCAGCAGCGACAACAGGGGTTGGGACACTGAAGCTTTCTTT.

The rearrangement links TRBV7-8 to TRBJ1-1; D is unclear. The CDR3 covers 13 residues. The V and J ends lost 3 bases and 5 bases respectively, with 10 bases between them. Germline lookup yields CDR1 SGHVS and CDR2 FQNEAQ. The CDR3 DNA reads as TGTGCCAGCAGCTTCGATCGGAGGACTGAAGCTTTCTTT. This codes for CASSFDRRTEAFF.

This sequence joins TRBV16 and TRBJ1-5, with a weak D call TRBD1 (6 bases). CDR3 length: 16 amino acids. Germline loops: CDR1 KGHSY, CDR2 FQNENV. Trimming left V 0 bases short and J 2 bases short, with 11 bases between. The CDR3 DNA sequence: TGTGCCAGCAGCCAATCGGGCCCAGGGGGCAATCAGCCCCAGCATTTT. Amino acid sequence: CASSQSGPGGNQPQHF.

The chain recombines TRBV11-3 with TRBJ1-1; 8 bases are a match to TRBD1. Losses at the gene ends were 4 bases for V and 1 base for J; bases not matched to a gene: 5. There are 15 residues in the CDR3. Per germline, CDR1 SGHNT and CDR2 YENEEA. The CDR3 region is CASSSMTGENTEAFF. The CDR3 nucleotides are TGTGCCAGCAGCTCTATGACAGGGGAGAACACTGAAGCTTTCTTT.

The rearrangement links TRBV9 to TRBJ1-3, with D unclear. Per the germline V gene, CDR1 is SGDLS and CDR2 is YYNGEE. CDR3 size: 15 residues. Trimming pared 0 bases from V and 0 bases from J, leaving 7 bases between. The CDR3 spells CASSVDPLSGNTIYF. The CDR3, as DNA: TGTGCCAGCAGCGTAGATCCACTCTCTGGAAACACCATATATTTT.

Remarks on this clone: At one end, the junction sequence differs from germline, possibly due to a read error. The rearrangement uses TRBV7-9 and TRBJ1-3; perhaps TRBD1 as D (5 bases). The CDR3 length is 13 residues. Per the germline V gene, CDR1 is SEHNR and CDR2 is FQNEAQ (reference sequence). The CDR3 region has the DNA TGTTCCAGCAGCTTGGGGACTAAAAACACCATATATTTT. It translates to CSSSLGTKNTIYF.

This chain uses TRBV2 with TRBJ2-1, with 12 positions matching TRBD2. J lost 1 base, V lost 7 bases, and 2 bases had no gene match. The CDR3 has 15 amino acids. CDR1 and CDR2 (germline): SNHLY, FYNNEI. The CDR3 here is CASKTSGSSYNEQFF. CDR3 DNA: TGTGCCAGCAAGACTAGCGGGAGTTCCTACAATGAGCAGTTCTTC.

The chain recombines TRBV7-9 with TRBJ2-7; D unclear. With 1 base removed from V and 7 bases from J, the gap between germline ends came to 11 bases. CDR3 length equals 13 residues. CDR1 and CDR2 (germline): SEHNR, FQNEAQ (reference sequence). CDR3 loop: CASSLVGSREQYF. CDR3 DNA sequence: TGTGCCAGCAGCTTAGTTGGTTCCAGGGAGCAGTACTTC.

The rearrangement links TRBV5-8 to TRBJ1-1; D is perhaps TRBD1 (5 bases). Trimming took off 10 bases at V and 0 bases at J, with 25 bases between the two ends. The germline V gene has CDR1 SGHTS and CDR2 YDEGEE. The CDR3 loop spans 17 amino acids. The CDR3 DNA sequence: TGTGCCGGCCGAAGGATAATGACAGCCTTCATGAACACTGAAGCTTTCTTT. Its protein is CAGRRIMTAFMNTEAFF.

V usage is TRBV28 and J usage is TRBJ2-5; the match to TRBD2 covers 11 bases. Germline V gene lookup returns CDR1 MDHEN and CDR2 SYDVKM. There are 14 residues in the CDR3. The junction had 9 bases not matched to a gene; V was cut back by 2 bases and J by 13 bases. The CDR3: CASSLALAGEPGYF. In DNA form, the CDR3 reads TGTGCCAGCAGTTTAGCACTAGCGGGAGAACCGGGGTACTTC.

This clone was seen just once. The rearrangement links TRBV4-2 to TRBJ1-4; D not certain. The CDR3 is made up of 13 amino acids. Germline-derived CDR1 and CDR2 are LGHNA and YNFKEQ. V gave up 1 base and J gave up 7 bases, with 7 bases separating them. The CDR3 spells CASSQAGIEKLFF. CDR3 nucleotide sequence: TGTGCCAGCAGCCAAGCCGGTATTGAAAAACTGTTTTTT.

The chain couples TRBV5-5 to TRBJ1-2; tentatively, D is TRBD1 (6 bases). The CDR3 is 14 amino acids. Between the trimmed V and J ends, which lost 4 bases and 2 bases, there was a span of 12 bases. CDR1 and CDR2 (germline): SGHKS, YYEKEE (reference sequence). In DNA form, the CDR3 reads TGTGCCAGCAGCGGGGGACACATGAACTATGGCTACACCTTC. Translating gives CASSGGHMNYGYTF.

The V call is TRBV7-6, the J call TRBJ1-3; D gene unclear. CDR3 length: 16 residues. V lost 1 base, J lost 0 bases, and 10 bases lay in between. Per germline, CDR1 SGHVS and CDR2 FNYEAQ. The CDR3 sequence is CASSLDQASSGNTIYF. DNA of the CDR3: TGTGCCAGCAGCTTAGACCAGGCTTCCTCTGGAAACACCATATATTTT. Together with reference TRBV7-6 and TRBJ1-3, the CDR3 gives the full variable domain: GAGVSQSPRYKVTKRGQDVALRCDPISGHVSLYWYRQALGQGPEFLTYFNYEAQQDKSGLPNDRFSAERPEGSISTLTIQRTEQRDSAMYRCASSLDQASSGNTIYFGEGSWLTVV.

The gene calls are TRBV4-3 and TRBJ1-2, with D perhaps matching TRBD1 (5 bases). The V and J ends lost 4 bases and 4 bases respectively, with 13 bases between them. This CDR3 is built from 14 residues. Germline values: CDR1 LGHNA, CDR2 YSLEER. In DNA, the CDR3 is TGCGCCAGCAGCCCCCTGGGGGGAGGCTATGGCTACACCTTC. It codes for CASSPLGGGYGYTF.

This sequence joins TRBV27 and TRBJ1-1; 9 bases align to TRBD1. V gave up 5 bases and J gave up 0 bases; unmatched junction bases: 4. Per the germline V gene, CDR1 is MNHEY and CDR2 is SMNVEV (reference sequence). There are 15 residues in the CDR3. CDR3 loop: CASSPGQGMNTEAFF. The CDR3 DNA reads TGTGCCAGCAGTCCGGGACAGGGAATGAACACTGAAGCTTTCTTT.

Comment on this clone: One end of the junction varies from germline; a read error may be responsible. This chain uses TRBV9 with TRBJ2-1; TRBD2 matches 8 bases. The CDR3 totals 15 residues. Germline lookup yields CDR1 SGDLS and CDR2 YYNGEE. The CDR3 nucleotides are TGTGCCAGCAGCGTCACTAGCGGCAATTACAATGGGCAGTTCTTC. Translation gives CASSVTSGNYNGQFF.

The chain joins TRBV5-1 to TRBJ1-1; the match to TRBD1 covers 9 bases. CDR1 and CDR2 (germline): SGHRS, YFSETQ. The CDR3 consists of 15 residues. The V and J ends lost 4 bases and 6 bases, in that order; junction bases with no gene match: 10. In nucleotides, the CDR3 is TGCGCCAGCAGCACGGCCGGGACAGGGTACGCTGAAGCTTTCTTT. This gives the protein CASSTAGTGYAEAFF.

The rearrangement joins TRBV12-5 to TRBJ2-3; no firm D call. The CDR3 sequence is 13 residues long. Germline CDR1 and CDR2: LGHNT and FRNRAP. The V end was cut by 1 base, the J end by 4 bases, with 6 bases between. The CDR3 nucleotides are TGTGCTAGTGGTTTGGATAGCCCAGATACGCAGTATTTT. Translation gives CASGLDSPDTQYF.

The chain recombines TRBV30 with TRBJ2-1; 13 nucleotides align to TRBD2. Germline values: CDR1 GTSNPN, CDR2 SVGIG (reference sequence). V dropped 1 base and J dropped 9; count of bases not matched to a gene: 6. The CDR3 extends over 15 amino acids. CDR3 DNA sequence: TGTGCCTGGAGTGAACTAGCGGGAGGGCTCGGTGAGCAGTTCTTC. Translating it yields CAWSELAGGLGEQFF.

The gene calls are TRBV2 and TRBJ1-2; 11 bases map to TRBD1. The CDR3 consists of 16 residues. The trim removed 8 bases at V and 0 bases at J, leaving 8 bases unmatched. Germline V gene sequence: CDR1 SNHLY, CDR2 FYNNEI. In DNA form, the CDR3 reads TGTGCCAGCTCCGGGACAGGGGGTTCGGCTAACTATGGCTACACCTTC. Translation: CASSGTGGSANYGYTF.

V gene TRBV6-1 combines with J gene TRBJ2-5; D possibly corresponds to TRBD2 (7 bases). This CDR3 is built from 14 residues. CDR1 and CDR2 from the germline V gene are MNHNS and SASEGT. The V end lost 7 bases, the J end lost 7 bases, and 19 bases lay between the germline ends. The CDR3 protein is CASKDGGWEGTQYF. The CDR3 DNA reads TGTGCCAGCAAGGACGGGGGCTGGGAGGGGACCCAGTACTTC.

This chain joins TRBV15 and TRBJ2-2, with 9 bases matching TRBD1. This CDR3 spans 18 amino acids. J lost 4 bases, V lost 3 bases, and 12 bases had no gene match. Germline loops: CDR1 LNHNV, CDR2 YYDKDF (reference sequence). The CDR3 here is CATSRGSRGQGTTGELFF. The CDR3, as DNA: TGTGCCACCAGCAGGGGGAGCCGTGGACAGGGGACCACCGGGGAGCTGTTTTTT.

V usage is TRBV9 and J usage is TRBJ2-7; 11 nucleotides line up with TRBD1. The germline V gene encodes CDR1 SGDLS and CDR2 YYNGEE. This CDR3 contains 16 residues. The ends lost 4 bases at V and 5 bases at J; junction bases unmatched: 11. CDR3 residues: CASSPSRTGGLDEQYF. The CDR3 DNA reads TGTGCCAGCAGCCCAAGTCGGACAGGGGGCCTCGACGAGCAGTACTTC.

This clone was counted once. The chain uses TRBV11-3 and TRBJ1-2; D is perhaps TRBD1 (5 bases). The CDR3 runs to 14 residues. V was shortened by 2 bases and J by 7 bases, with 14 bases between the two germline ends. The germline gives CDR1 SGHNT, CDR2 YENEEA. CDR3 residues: CASSLQAGPSGYTF. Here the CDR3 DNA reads TGTGCCAGCAGCTTACAAGCGGGGCCCAGTGGCTACACCTTC. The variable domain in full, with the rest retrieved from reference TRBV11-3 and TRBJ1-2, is EAGVVQSPRYKIIEKKQPVAFWCNPISGHNTLYWYLQNLGQGPELLIRYENEEAVDDSQLPKDRFSAERLKGVDSTLKIQPAELGDSAVYLCASSLQAGPSGYTFGSGTRLTVV.

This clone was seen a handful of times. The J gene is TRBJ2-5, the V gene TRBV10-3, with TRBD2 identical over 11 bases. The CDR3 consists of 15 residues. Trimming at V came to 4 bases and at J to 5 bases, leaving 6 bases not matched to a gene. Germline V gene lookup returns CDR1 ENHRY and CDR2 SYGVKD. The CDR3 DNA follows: TGTGCCATCAGTGGCGGGACTAGCGGTCAGGAGACCCAGTACTTC. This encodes CAISGGTSGQETQYF.

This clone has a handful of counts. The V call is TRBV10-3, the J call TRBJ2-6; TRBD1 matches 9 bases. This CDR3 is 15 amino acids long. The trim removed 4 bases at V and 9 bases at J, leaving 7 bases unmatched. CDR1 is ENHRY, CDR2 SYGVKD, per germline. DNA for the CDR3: TGTGCCATCAGTGCCCGGGACAGGGCGGACAACGTCCTGACTTTC. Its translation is CAISARDRADNVLTF.

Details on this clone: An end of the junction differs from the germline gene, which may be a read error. Written as DNA, the CDR3 is TGTTCCAGCAGCTTTTTGGGGCTCTCCTATAATTCACCCCTCCACTTT. Translating it yields CSSSFLGLSYNSPLHF. This chain uses TRBV7-9 with TRBJ1-6, with a possible D match to TRBD1 (5 bases). CDR1 and CDR2 (germline): SEHNR, FQNEAQ (reference sequence). The CDR3 contains 16 residues.